The present T cell receptor (beta chain) was sequenced within a study of T-cell memory formation after mild COVID-19. Study at large: TCR clusters mostly belonged to single donors.

The TCR alpha and TCR beta cDNA libraries, bearing sample barcodes and UMIs, were generated by 5'RACE using constant-segment primers. TCRdb itself ran the 5' RACE reads through MiXCR, one entry per CDR3 protein. Among roughly 380,000 distinct CDR3 sequences listed, around 27% were seen once. This receptor was obtained from an adult woman who had mild COVID-19 (a few samples of this study predate the infection). Cell type and time point are not known. The specimen sequenced was PBMCs or a T cell subset sorted from them (not recorded which).

As DNA, the CDR3 is TGCGCCAGCAGCCCCGTGGGGTCCAGGGTGGAGCAGTACTTC. Amino acids: CASSPVGSRVEQYF. V and J are TRBV4-3 and TRBJ2-7, with a weak D call TRBD1 (5 bases). Trimming left V 4 bases short and J 7 bases short, with 17 bases between. In germline, CDR1 is LGHNA, CDR2 YSLEER. The CDR3 contains 14 residues.